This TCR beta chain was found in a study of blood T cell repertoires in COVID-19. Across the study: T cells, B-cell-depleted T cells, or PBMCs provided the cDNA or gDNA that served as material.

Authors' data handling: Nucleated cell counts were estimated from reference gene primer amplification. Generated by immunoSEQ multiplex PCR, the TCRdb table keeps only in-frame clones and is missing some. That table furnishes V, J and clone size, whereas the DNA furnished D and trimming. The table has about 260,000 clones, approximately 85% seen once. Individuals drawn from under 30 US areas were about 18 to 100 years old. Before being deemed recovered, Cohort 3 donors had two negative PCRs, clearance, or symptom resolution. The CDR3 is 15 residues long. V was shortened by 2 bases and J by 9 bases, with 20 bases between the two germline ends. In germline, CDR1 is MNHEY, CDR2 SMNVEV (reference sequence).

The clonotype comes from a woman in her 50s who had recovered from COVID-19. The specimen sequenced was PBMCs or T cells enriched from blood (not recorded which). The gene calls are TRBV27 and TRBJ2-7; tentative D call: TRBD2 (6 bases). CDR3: CASSLLMTSKEGQYF. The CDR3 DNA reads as TGTGCCAGCAGTTTACTGATGACTAGTAAGGAGGGGCAGTACTTC.